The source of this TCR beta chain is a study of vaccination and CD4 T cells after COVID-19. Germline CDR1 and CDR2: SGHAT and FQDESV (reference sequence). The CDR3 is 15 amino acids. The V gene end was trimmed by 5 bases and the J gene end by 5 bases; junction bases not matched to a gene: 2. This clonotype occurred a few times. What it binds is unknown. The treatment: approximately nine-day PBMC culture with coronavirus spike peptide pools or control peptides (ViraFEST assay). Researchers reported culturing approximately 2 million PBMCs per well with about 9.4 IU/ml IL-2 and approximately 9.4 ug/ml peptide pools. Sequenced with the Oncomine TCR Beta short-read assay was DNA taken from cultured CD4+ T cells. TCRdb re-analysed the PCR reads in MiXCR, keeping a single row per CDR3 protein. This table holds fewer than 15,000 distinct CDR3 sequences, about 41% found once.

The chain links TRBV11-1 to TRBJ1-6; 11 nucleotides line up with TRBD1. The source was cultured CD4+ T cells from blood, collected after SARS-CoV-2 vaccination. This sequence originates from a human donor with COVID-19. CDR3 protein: CASSRTGGDNSPLHF. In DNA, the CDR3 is TGTGCCAGCAGCAGGACAGGGGGCGATAATTCACCCCTCCACTTT.